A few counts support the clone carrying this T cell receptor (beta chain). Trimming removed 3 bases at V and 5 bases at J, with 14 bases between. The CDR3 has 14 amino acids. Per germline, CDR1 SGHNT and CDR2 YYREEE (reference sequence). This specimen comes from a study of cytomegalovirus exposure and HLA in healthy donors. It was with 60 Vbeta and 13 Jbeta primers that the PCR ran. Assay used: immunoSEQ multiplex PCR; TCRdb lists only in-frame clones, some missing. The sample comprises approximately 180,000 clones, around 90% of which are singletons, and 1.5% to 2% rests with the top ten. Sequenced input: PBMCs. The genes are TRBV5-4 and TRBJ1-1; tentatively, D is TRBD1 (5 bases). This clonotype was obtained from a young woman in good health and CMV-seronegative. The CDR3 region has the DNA TGTGCCAGCAGCTCAACAGGAGTTACGACTGAAGCTTTCTTT. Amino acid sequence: CASSSTGVTTEAFF. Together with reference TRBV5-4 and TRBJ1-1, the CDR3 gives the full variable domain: ETGVTQSPTHLIKTRGQQVTLRCSSQSGHNTVSWYQQALGQGPQFIFQYYREEENGRGNFPPRFSGLQFPNYSSELNVNALELDDSALYLCASSSTGVTTEAFFGQGTRLTVV.